Each of the 2 T cell receptor beta chains below was sequenced from the same sample in a study of blood T cell repertoires in COVID-19. Assay: immunoSEQ multiplex PCR; the TCRdb copy retains only in-frame clones and omits some. Seen here are around 280,000 clones, 85% to 90% observed once, and the top ten hold 11%. Sequencing used peripheral blood. These receptors were taken from a woman aged 25 to 39 with COVID-19, enrolled during active disease.

The chain employs TRBV12-5 and TRBJ1-1; a possible D gene is TRBD1 (6 bases). The germline V gene has CDR1 LGHNT and CDR2 FRNRAP. The CDR3 contains 15 residues. V was trimmed by 7 bases and J by 0 bases, leaving 15 bases between them. The CDR3 nucleotides are TGTGCTAGTGCCCAACTCCGGACAGTGAACACTGAAGCTTTCTTT. It translates to CASAQLRTVNTEAFF.

CDR3 nucleotide sequence: TGTGCCAGCAGTTTCTCGACAGGGGCAGGGCAGCCCCAGCATTTT. The encoded protein is CASSFSTGAGQPQHF. This chain joins TRBV28 and TRBJ1-5; the match to TRBD1 covers 8 bases. V lost 3 bases, J lost 7 bases, and 8 bases stayed unmatched. CDR3 length equals 15 residues. Germline assignment: CDR1 MDHEN and CDR2 SYDVKM.